Detailed here is one T cell receptor (beta chain). Its antigen is unknown. One junction end does not reproduce the germline sequence, and a read error may be involved. Blood samples were obtained at baseline, cycle 4 day 1, and cycle 7 day 1. This CDR3 region has 17 residues. Per the germline V gene, CDR1 is SSHAT and CDR2 is FNYEAQ (reference sequence). This specimen comes from a study of OX40 agonist ivuxolimab in advanced cancers. Study conclusions and caveats: Fewer expanded clones were found on average in CD4+ than in CD8+ T cells.

The repertoire was sequenced with immunoSEQ multiplex PCR; TCRdb's copy has only in-frame clones and lacks some. The table records tens of thousands of clones, around 93% of them present only once. The receptor comes from an adult with an advanced solid tumor such as melanoma, head and neck, liver or kidney cancer. The chain has TRBV7-7 and TRBJ2-3; D unclear. This material consisted of CD4+ or CD8+ T cells sorted from blood, taken in a trial of the OX40 agonist ivuxolimab. The CDR3 sequence: CASSFAVLKPSTDTQYF. The CDR3 region has the DNA TGTGCTAGCAGCTTCGCGGTACTGAAACCTAGCACAGATACGCAGTATTTT.